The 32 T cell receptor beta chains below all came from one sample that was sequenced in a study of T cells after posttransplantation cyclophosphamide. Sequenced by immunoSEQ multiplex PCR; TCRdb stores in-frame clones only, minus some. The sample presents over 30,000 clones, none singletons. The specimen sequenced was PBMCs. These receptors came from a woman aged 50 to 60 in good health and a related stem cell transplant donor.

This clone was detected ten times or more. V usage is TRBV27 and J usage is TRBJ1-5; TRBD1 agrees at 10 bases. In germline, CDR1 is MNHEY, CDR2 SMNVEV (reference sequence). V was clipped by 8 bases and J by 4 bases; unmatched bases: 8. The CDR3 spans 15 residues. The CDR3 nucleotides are TGTGCCAGCCGTCCCGGGACAGGGGCAAATCAGCCCCAGCATTTT. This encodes CASRPGTGANQPQHF.

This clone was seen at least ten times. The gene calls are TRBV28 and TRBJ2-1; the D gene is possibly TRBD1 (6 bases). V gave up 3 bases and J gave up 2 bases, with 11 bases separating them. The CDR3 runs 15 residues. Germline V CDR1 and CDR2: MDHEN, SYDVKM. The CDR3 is CASSFPQGTYNEQFF. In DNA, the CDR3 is TGTGCCAGCAGTTTCCCACAGGGCACCTACAATGAGCAGTTCTTC.

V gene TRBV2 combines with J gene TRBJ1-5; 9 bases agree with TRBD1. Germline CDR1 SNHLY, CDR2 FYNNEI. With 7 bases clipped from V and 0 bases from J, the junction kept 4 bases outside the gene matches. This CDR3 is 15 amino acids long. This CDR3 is CASKTGGNSNQPQHF. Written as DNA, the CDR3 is TGTGCCAGCAAGACAGGGGGGAATAGCAATCAGCCCCAGCATTTT. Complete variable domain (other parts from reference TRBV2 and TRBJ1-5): EPEVTQTPSHQVTQMGQEVILRCVPISNHLYFYWYRQILGQKVEFLVSFYNNEISEKSEIFDDQFSVERPDGSNFTLKIRSTKLEDSAMYFCASKTGGNSNQPQHFGDGTRLSIL.

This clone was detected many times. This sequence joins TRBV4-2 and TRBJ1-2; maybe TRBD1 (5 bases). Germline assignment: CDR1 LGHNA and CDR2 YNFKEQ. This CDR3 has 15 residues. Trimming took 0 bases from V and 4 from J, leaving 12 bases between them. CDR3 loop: CASSQDKKGAYGYTF. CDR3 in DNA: TGTGCCAGCAGCCAAGACAAAAAAGGGGCCTATGGCTACACCTTC.

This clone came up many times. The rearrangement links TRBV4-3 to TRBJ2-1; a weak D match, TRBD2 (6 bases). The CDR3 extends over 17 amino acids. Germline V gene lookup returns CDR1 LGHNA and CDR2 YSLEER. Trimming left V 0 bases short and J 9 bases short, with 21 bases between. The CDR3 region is CASSQEGVGRGRGEQFF. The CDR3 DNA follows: TGCGCCAGCAGCCAAGAGGGGGTTGGGCGGGGTAGGGGTGAGCAGTTCTTC.

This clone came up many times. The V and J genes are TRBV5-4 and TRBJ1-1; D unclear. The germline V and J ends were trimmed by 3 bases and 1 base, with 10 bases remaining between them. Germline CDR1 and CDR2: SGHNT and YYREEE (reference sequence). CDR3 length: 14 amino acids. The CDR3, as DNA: TGTGCCAGCAGCTCCCAGGTTGGGAACACTGAAGCTTTCTTT. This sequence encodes CASSSQVGNTEAFF.

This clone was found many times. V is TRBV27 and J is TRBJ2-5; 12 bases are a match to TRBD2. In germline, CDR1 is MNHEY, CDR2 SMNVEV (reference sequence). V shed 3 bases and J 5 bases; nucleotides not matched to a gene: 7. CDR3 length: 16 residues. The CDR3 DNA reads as TGTGCCAGCAGTTTTACTAGCGGGGGGCCGGGGGAGACCCAGTACTTC. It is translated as CASSFTSGGPGETQYF.

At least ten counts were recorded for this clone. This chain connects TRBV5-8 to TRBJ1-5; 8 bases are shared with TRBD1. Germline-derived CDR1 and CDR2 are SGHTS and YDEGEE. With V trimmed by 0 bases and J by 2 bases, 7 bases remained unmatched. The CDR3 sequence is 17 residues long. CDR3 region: CASSLAEYRGGNQPQHF. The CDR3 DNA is TGTGCCAGCAGCTTGGCCGAGTACAGGGGGGGCAATCAGCCCCAGCATTTT.

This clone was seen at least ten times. The CDR3 nucleotides are TGTGCCAGCAGCGTAGCTCCGCGGGGGGGCACAGATACGCAGTATTTT. This sequence encodes CASSVAPRGGTDTQYF. The gene calls are TRBV9 and TRBJ2-3, with 8 bases matching TRBD2. Trimming removed 0 bases from V and 1 base from J; junction bases left unmatched: 4. CDR1 and CDR2 from the germline V gene are SGDLS and YYNGEE. The CDR3 consists of 16 residues.

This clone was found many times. CDR3 bases: TGTGCCAGCAGCCGGGACAGGAACACCGGGGAGCTGTTTTTT. Protein sequence: CASSRDRNTGELFF. The chain has TRBV7-7 and TRBJ2-2; 7 nucleotides line up with TRBD1. CDR3 length: 14 amino acids. The germline V gene encodes CDR1 SSHAT and CDR2 FNYEAQ (reference sequence). V dropped 5 bases and J dropped 1; count of bases not matched to a gene: 1.

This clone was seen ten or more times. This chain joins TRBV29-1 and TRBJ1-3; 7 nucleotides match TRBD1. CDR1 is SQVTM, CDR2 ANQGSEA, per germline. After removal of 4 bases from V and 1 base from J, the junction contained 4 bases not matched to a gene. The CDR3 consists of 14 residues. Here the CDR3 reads CSVGGTESGNTIYF. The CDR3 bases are TGCAGCGTTGGCGGGACAGAATCTGGAAACACCATATATTTT.

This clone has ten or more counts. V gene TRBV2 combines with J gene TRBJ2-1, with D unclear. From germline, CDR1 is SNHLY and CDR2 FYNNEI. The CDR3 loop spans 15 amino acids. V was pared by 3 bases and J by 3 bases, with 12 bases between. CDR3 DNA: TGTGCCAGCAGTGAGTGGAACAGTCACTACAATGAGCAGTTCTTC. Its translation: CASSEWNSHYNEQFF. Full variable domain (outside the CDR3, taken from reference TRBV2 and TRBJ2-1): EPEVTQTPSHQVTQMGQEVILRCVPISNHLYFYWYRQILGQKVEFLVSFYNNEISEKSEIFDDQFSVERPDGSNFTLKIRSTKLEDSAMYFCASSEWNSHYNEQFFGPGTRLTVL.

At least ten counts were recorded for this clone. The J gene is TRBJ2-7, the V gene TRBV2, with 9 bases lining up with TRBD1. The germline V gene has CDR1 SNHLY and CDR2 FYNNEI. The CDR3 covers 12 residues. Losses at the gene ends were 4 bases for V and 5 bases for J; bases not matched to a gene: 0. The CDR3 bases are TGTGCCAGCAGTGGGGACAGGGACGAGCAGTACTTC. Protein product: CASSGDRDEQYF.

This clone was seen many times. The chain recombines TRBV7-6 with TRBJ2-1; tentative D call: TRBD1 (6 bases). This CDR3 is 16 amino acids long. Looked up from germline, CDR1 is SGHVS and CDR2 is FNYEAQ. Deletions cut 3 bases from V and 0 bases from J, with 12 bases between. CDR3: CASSFPRDISYNEQFF. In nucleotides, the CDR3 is TGTGCCAGCAGCTTTCCCCGGGACATCTCCTACAATGAGCAGTTCTTC.

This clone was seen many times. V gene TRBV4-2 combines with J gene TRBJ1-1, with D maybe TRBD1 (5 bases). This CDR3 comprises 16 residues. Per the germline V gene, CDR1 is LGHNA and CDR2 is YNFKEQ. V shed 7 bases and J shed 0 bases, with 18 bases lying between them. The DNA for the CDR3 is TGTGCCAGCACCATAAACGACATGACAGTGAACACTGAAGCTTTCTTT. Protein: CASTINDMTVNTEAFF.

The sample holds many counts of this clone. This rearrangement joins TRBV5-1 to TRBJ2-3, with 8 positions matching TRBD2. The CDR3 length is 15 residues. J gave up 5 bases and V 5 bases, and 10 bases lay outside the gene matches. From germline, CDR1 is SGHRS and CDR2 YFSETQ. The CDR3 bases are TGCGCCAGCAGTTCTGGACGCGGGGGGAAAGATACGCAGTATTTT. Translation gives CASSSGRGGKDTQYF. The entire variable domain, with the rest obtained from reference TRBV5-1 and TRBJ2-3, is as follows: KAGVTQTPRYLIKTRGQQVTLSCSPISGHRSVSWYQQTPGQGLQFLFEYFSETQRNKGNFPGRFSGRQFSNSRSEMNVSTLELGDSALYLCASSSGRGGKDTQYFGPGTRLTVL.

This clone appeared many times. The CDR3: CASSIRGLNTEAFF. The CDR3 DNA sequence: TGTGCCAGCTCAATCAGGGGTCTGAACACTGAAGCTTTCTTT. The V and J genes are TRBV28 and TRBJ1-1; perhaps TRBD1 as D (6 bases). V lost 8 bases to trimming and J lost 0 bases, with 13 bases between them. The germline gives CDR1 MDHEN, CDR2 SYDVKM. This CDR3 has 14 amino acids.

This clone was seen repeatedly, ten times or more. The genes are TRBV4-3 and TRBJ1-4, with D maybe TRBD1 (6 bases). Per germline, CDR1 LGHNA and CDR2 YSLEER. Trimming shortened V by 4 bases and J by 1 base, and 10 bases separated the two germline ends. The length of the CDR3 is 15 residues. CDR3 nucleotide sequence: TGCGCCAGCAGCCGCCTACAGGGAACTAATGAAAAACTGTTTTTT. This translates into CASSRLQGTNEKLFF.

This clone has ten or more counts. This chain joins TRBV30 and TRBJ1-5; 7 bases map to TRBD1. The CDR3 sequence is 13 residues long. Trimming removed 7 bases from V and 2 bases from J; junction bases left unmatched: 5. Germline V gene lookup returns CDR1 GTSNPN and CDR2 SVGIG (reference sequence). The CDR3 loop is CALRQGRNQPQHF. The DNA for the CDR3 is TGTGCCTTAAGACAGGGTCGCAATCAGCCCCAGCATTTT.

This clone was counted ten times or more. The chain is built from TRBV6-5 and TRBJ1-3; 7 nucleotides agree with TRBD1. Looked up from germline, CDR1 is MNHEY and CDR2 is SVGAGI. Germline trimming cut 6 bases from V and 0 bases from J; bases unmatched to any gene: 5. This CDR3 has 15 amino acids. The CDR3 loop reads CASSTGTDSGNTIYF. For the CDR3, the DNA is TGTGCCAGCAGCACCGGGACAGACTCTGGAAACACCATATATTTT.

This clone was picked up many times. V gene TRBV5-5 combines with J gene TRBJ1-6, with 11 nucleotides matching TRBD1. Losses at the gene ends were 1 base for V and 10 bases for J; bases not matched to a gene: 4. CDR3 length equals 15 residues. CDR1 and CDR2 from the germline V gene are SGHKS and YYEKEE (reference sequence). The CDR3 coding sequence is TGTGCCAGCAGCTTGATGGGACAGGGGGAATCACCCCTCCACTTT. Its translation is CASSLMGQGESPLHF. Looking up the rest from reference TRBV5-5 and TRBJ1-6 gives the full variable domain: DAGVTQSPTHLIKTRGQQVTLRCSPISGHKSVSWYQQVLGQGPQFIFQYYEKEERGRGNFPDRFSARQFPNYSSELNVNALLLGDSALYLCASSLMGQGESPLHFGNGTRLTVT.

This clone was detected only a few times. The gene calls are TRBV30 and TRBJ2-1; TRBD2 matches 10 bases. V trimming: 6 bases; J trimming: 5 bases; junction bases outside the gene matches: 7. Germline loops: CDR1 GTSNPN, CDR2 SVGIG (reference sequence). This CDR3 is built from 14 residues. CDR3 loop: CACLSGGLNNEQFF. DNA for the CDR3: TGTGCCTGCCTTAGCGGGGGGCTTAACAATGAGCAGTTCTTC.

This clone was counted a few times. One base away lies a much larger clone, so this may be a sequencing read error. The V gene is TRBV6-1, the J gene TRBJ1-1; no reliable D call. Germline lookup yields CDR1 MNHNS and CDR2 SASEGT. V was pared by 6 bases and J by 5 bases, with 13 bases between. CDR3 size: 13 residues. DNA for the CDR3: TGTGCCAGCAGCCCTACGCGTGTGACTGAAGCTTTCTTT. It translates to CASSPTRVTEAFF.

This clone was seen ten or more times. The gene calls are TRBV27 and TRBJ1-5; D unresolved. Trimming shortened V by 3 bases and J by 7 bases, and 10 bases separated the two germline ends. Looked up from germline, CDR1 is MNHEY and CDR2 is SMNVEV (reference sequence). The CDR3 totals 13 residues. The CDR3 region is CASSFTVGQPQHF. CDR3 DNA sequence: TGTGCCAGCAGTTTCACAGTAGGCCAGCCCCAGCATTTT.

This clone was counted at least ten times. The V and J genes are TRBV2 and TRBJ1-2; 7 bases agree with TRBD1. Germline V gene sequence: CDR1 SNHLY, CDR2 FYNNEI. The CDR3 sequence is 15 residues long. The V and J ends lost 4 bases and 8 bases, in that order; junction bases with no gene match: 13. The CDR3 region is CASSVDRVLSPGYTF. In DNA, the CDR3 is TGTGCCAGCAGTGTCGACAGGGTCCTTTCCCCGGGCTACACCTTC.

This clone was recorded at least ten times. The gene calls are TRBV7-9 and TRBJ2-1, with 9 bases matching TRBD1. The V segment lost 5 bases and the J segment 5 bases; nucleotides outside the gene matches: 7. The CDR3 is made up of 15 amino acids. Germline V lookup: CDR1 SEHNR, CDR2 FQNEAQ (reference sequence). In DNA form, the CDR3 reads TGTGCCAGCAGCAATCCGGGACAGGGCGACAATGAGCAGTTCTTC. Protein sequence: CASSNPGQGDNEQFF. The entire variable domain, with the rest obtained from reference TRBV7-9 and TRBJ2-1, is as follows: DTGVSQNPRHKITKRGQNVTFRCDPISEHNRLYWYRQTLGQGPEFLTYFQNEAQLEKSRLLSDRFSAERPKGSFSTLEIQRTEQGDSAMYLCASSNPGQGDNEQFFGPGTRLTVL.

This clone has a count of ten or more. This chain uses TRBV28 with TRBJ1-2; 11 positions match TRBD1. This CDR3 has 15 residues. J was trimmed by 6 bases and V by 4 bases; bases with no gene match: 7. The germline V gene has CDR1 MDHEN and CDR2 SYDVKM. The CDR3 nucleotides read TGTGCCAGCAGTTCAGGGACAGGGGGACAGCATGGCTACACCTTC. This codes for CASSSGTGGQHGYTF.

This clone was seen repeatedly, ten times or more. The CDR3 nucleotides read TGTGCCAGCAGTGACCCCAGGGCTCTCAATCAGCCCCAGCATTTT. Protein product: CASSDPRALNQPQHF. The rearrangement links TRBV6-1 to TRBJ1-5; D is perhaps TRBD1 (5 bases). Germline lookup yields CDR1 MNHNS and CDR2 SASEGT. This CDR3 spans 15 amino acids. Trimming shortened V by 3 bases and J by 3 bases, and 12 bases separated the two germline ends.

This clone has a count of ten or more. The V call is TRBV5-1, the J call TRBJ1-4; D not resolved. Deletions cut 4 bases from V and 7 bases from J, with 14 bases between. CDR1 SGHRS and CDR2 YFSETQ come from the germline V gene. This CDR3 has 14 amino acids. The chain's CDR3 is CASSRSVESEKLFF. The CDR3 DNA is TGCGCCAGCAGCCGGAGCGTTGAGAGTGAAAAACTGTTTTTT.

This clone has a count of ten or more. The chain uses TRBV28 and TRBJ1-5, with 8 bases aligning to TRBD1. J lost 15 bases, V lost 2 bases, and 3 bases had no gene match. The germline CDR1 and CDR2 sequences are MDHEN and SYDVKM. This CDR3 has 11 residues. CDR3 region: CASSLRTGRHF. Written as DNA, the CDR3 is TGTGCCAGCAGTTTAAGGACAGGGAGGCATTTT.

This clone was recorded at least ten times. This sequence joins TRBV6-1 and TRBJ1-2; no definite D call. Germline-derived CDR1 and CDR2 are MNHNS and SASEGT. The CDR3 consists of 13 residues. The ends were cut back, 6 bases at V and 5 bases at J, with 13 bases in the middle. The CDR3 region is CASSQGRAYGYTF. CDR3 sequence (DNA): TGTGCCAGCAGCCAAGGGAGGGCTTATGGCTACACCTTC.

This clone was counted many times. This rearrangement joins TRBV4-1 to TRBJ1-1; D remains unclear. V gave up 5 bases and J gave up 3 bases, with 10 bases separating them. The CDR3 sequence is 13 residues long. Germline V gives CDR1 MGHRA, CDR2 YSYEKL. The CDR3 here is CASSYSWDTEAFF. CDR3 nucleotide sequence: TGCGCCAGCAGCTACAGTTGGGACACTGAAGCTTTCTTT.